This T cell receptor (beta chain) was documented in a study of blood T cell repertoires in COVID-19. Study-level information: Acute and convalescent COVID-19 specimens originated in the United States, Italy and Spain.

The table came from immunoSEQ multiplex PCR; TCRdb's copy has only in-frame clones and leaves some out. Of 70,000 to 95,000 clones in the sample, 85% to 95% were seen once. The CDR3 length is 15 residues. Germline lookup yields CDR1 SGHRS and CDR2 YFSETQ. After removal of 4 bases from V and 3 bases from J, the junction contained 4 bases not matched to a gene. This sequence originates from a woman aged 55 to 70 with active COVID-19. Sequences were obtained from peripheral blood. The V gene is TRBV5-1, the J gene TRBJ2-1, with TRBD1 matching 10 bases. CDR3 nucleotide sequence: TGCGCCAGCAGCATGACAGGGGGCGGCTACAATGAGCAGTTCTTC. Encoded protein: CASSMTGGGYNEQFF.